This TCR beta chain was recorded in a study of blood T cell repertoires in COVID-19. The CDR3 consists of 14 residues. Germline assignment: CDR1 MGHRA and CDR2 YSYEKL. Trimming removed 6 bases from V and 5 bases from J, with 14 bases in between. Here immunoSEQ multiplex PCR was the method, and the copy in TCRdb shows in-frame clones only, minus some. The data show 30,000 to 45,000 clones, with more than 70% seen just once and roughly 12% held by the top ten. The receptor was isolated from a man aged 55 to 69 with active COVID-19. The chain is built from TRBV4-1 and TRBJ1-5, with D tentatively TRBD1 (5 bases). The specimen was peripheral blood. The DNA of the CDR3 is TGCGCCAGCAGGGGGCCGGCCCCCCATCAGCCCCAGCATTTT. It encodes CASRGPAPHQPQHF.